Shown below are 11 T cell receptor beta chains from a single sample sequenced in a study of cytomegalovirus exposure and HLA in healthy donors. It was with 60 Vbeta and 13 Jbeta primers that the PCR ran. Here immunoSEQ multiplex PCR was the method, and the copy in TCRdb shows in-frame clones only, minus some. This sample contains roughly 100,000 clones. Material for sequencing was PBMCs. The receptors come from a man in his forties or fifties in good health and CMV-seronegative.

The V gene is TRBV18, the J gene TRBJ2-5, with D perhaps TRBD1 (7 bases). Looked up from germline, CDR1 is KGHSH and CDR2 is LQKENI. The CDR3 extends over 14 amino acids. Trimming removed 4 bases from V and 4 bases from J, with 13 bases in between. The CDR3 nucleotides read TGTGCCAGCTCACGGAATCAGGGGGGAGAGACCCAGTACTTC. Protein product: CASSRNQGGETQYF.

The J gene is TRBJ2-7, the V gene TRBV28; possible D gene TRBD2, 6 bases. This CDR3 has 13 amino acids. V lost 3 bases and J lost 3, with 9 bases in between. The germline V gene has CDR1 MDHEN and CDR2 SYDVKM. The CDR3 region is CASSLAGGYEQYF. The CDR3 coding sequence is TGTGCCAGCAGTTTGGCCGGGGGCTACGAGCAGTACTTC.

In DNA form, the CDR3 reads TGTGCCAGCAGTGGAGGCGGTGAGCAGTTCTTC. Translating it yields CASSGGGEQFF. The gene calls are TRBV25-1 and TRBJ2-1, with no clear D. The germline CDR1 and CDR2 sequences are MGHDK and SYGVNS. This CDR3 comprises 11 residues. V lost 4 bases, J lost 9 bases, and 7 bases lay in between.

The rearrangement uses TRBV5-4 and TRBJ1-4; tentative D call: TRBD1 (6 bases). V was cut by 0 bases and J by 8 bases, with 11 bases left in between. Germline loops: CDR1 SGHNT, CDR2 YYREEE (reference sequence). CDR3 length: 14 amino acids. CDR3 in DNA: TGTGCCAGCAGCTTGGGGCAGGGGCGGGAAAAACTGTTTTTT. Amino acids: CASSLGQGREKLFF.

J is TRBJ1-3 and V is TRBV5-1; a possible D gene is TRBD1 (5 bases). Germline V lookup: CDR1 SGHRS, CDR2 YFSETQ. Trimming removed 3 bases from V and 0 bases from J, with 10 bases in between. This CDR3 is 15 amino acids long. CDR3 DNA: TGCGCCAGCAGCTCAAGGCAGGGCTCTGGAAACACCATATATTTT. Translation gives CASSSRQGSGNTIYF.

The CDR3 region is CASSYDSYEQYF. The CDR3 region has the DNA TGTGCCAGCAGTTACGACAGCTACGAGCAGTACTTC. This chain joins TRBV6-6 and TRBJ2-7; a possible D gene is TRBD1 (5 bases). The CDR3 totals 12 residues. Trimming took off 2 bases at V and 3 bases at J, with 5 bases between the two ends. Germline values: CDR1 MNHNY, CDR2 SVGAGI (reference sequence).

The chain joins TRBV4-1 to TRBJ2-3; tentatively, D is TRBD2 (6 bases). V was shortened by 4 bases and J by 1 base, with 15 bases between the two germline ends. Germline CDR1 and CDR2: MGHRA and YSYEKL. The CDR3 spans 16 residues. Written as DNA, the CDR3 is TGCGCCAGCAGCCGGCCGGGGGATAGAGGCACAGATACGCAGTATTTT. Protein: CASSRPGDRGTDTQYF.

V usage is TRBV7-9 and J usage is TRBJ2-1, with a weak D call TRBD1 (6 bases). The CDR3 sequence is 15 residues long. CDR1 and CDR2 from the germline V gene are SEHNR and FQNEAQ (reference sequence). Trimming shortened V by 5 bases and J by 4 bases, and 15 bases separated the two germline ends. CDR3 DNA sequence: TGTGCCAGCAGCCCAGCACAGGGTATGTACAATGAGCAGTTCTTC. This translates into CASSPAQGMYNEQFF.

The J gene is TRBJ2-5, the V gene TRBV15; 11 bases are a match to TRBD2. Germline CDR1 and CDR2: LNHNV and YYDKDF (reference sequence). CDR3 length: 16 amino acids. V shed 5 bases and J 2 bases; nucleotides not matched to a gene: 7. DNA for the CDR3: TGTGCCACCAGCCAACTAGCGGGAGTCGTGCAAGAGACCCAGTACTTC. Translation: CATSQLAGVVQETQYF.

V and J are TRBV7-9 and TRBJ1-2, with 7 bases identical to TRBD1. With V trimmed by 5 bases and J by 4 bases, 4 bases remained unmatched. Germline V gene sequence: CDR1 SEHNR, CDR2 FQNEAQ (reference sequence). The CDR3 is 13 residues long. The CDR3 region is CASSRTGGYGYTF. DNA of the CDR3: TGTGCCAGCAGCCGGACAGGCGGCTATGGCTACACCTTC.

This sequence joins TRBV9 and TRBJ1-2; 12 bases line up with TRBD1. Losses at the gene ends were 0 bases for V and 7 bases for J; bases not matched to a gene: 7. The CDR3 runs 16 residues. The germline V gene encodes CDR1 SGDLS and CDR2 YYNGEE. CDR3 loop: CASSVGGTGGLVGYTF. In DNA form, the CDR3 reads TGTGCCAGCAGCGTAGGCGGGACAGGGGGCCTTGTTGGCTACACCTTC.